These T cell receptor beta chains were read from a single sample in a study of identifying expanded T cells in peripheral blood. Assay used: immunoSEQ multiplex PCR; TCRdb lists only in-frame clones, some missing. Of some 130,000 clones listed, roughly 90% are singletons. The sequencing sample was made of blood. The receptors were gathered from a person between 18 and 75 years old in good health. CDR3s include the opening cysteine and the closing phenylalanine or tryptophan. Each record gives: D gene, clone size, V gene, J gene, CDR3 DNA, CDR3 protein. D genes are given only for firm matches. The size of a clone is reported for some rows only, either as once, few or many, or as a class for expanded clones.

d_call: -
clone_size: -
v_call: TRBV7-2
j_call: TRBJ2-4
cdr3_nt: TGTGCCAGCAGGAAGTCGGCCGGGGGCAAAAACATTCAGTACTTC
cdr3_aa: CASRKSAGGKNIQYF

d_call: -
clone_size: -
v_call: TRBV5-1
j_call: TRBJ1-6
cdr3_nt: TGCGCCAGCAGTCCGGGACAATCAAATTCACCCCTCCACTTT
cdr3_aa: CASSPGQSNSPLHF

d_call: -
clone_size: -
v_call: TRBV7-9
j_call: TRBJ1-2
cdr3_nt: TGTGCCAGCAGCTCCGACAGTAACTATGGCTACACCTTC
cdr3_aa: CASSSDSNYGYTF

d_call: TRBD2
clone_size: -
v_call: TRBV27
j_call: TRBJ2-7
cdr3_nt: TGTGCCAGCAGTCCTCGCGGGAGGGGGACCGGCTACGAGCAGTACTTC
cdr3_aa: CASSPRGRGTGYEQYF

d_call: -
clone_size: -
v_call: TRBV4-3
j_call: TRBJ2-5
cdr3_nt: TGCGCCAGCAGCCAATTGTTGGGGGGCGGGGGTGAGACCCAGTACTTC
cdr3_aa: CASSQLLGGGGETQYF

d_call: TRBD1
clone_size: -
v_call: TRBV11-2
j_call: TRBJ1-2
cdr3_nt: TGTGCCAGCAGCCCCCCGGGACAGAGGGACGGCTACACCTTC
cdr3_aa: CASSPPGQRDGYTF

d_call: -
clone_size: -
v_call: TRBV7-8
j_call: TRBJ2-1
cdr3_nt: TGTGCCAGCAGCTTACTCGTGGGGGCCTACAATGAGCAGTTCTTC
cdr3_aa: CASSLLVGAYNEQFF

d_call: TRBD1
clone_size: once
v_call: TRBV19
j_call: TRBJ2-7
cdr3_nt: TGTGCCAGTAGTATCGGGGACAGGAGAGAGCAGTACTTC
cdr3_aa: CASSIGDRREQYF

d_call: -
clone_size: -
v_call: TRBV6-5
j_call: TRBJ1-5
cdr3_nt: TGTGCCAGCAGCTACAGGGAGAATCAGCCCCAGCATTTT
cdr3_aa: CASSYRENQPQHF

d_call: -
clone_size: once
v_call: TRBV6-5
j_call: TRBJ2-3
cdr3_nt: TGTGCCAGCCTTCCGCAGGGAGGCACAGATACGCAGTATTTT
cdr3_aa: CASLPQGGTDTQYF

d_call: -
clone_size: -
v_call: TRBV27
j_call: TRBJ2-7
cdr3_nt: TGTGCCAGCAGTTTGGCGGGCTCCTACGAGCAGTACTTC
cdr3_aa: CASSLAGSYEQYF

d_call: -
clone_size: -
v_call: TRBV30
j_call: TRBJ1-4
cdr3_nt: TGTGCCTGGAACGATGGAGGCACGGGTGAAAAACTGTTTTTT
cdr3_aa: CAWNDGGTGEKLFF

d_call: -
clone_size: -
v_call: TRBV7-9
j_call: TRBJ2-1
cdr3_nt: TGTGCCAGCAGCTCCCCGCGCTCCTACAATGAGCAGTTCTTC
cdr3_aa: CASSSPRSYNEQFF

d_call: TRBD2
clone_size: -
v_call: TRBV18
j_call: TRBJ2-2
cdr3_nt: TGTGCCAGCTCCGGACCAGCGGGGCACACCGGGGAGCTGTTTTTT
cdr3_aa: CASSGPAGHTGELFF

d_call: -
clone_size: -
v_call: TRBV10-3
j_call: TRBJ2-7
cdr3_nt: TGTGCCATCAGTGATGGGCGCAAAAGCGGCGAGCAGTACTTC
cdr3_aa: CAISDGRKSGEQYF

d_call: -
clone_size: -
v_call: TRBV19
j_call: TRBJ1-2
cdr3_nt: TGTGCCAGTAGTATAGGCTTCGGACAGCTCTATGGCTACACCTTC
cdr3_aa: CASSIGFGQLYGYTF

d_call: TRBD2
clone_size: -
v_call: TRBV28
j_call: TRBJ2-3
cdr3_nt: TGTGCCAGCAGTCTGGGTCGCGCGGGGGGAATCGATACGCAGTATTTT
cdr3_aa: CASSLGRAGGIDTQYF

d_call: -
clone_size: -
v_call: TRBV4-2
j_call: TRBJ2-2
cdr3_nt: TGTGCCAGCAGCCAATTGGGGGAAAACACCGGGGAGCTGTTTTTT
cdr3_aa: CASSQLGENTGELFF

d_call: -
clone_size: -
v_call: TRBV19
j_call: TRBJ2-1
cdr3_nt: TGTGCCAGTAGTATAGATCAGGGGTCCTACAATGAGCAGTTCTTC
cdr3_aa: CASSIDQGSYNEQFF

d_call: -
clone_size: -
v_call: TRBV7-3
j_call: TRBJ2-7
cdr3_nt: TGTGCCAGCAGCCCAGGGGGAGGGCTTTACGAGCAGTACTTC
cdr3_aa: CASSPGGGLYEQYF

d_call: TRBD1
clone_size: -
v_call: TRBV30
j_call: TRBJ1-1
cdr3_nt: TGTGCCTGGAGTGCCAGGGACAGACTCATGAACACTGAAGCTTTCTTT
cdr3_aa: CAWSARDRLMNTEAFF

d_call: -
clone_size: -
v_call: TRBV5-1
j_call: TRBJ2-3
cdr3_nt: TGCGCCAGCAGCTTGGTTGAAATACCGGGGGATACGCAGTATTTT
cdr3_aa: CASSLVEIPGDTQYF

d_call: TRBD1
clone_size: -
v_call: TRBV5-1
j_call: TRBJ1-2
cdr3_nt: TGCGCCAGCAGCTGGGGACAGAACTATGGCTACACCTTC
cdr3_aa: CASSWGQNYGYTF

d_call: -
clone_size: -
v_call: TRBV19
j_call: TRBJ2-3
cdr3_nt: TGTGCCAGCAGGGGCAGGGGGGGAGATACGCAGTATTTT
cdr3_aa: CASRGRGGDTQYF

d_call: -
clone_size: -
v_call: TRBV29-1
j_call: TRBJ2-2
cdr3_nt: TGCAGCGTTGCGCGAGGTCGCCTAGGGGAGCTGTTTTTT
cdr3_aa: CSVARGRLGELFF

d_call: -
clone_size: -
v_call: TRBV28
j_call: TRBJ2-1
cdr3_nt: TGTGCCAGCGGGGGTACTAGAACCTCCAATGAGCAGTTCTTC
cdr3_aa: CASGGTRTSNEQFF

d_call: -
clone_size: -
v_call: TRBV5-1
j_call: TRBJ2-2
cdr3_nt: TGCGCCAGCAGCTTAGAAGGGCCTATGAACACCGGGGAGCTGTTTTTT
cdr3_aa: CASSLEGPMNTGELFF

d_call: TRBD1
clone_size: -
v_call: TRBV19
j_call: TRBJ1-2
cdr3_nt: TGTGCCAGAAGGGCGACAGGGCTAAGTGGCTACACCTTC
cdr3_aa: CARRATGLSGYTF

d_call: -
clone_size: -
v_call: TRBV5-1
j_call: TRBJ1-1
cdr3_nt: TGCGCCAGCAGCTTGGTTTGGGACAAGTGGAACACTGAAGCTTTCTTT
cdr3_aa: CASSLVWDKWNTEAFF

d_call: -
clone_size: -
v_call: TRBV25-1
j_call: TRBJ2-5
cdr3_nt: TGTGCCAGCAGTGATAAGGAGGTAGGAGGTTTCCGTGGAGAGACCCAGTACTTC
cdr3_aa: CASSDKEVGGFRGETQYF

d_call: TRBD2
clone_size: few
v_call: TRBV10-1
j_call: TRBJ2-1
cdr3_nt: TGCGCCAGCAGTGAAAGGACTAGCGGGAACAATGAGCAGTTCTTC
cdr3_aa: CASSERTSGNNEQFF

d_call: TRBD1
clone_size: -
v_call: TRBV9
j_call: TRBJ1-6
cdr3_nt: TGTGCCAGCAGCGTAGGAGGTGGGACAGCTGATTCACCCCTCCACTTT
cdr3_aa: CASSVGGGTADSPLHF

d_call: TRBD1
clone_size: -
v_call: TRBV28
j_call: TRBJ2-6
cdr3_nt: TGTGCCAGCAGCACCTTTGGACAGGGAAAGGCTGGGGCCAACGTCCTGACTTTC
cdr3_aa: CASSTFGQGKAGANVLTF